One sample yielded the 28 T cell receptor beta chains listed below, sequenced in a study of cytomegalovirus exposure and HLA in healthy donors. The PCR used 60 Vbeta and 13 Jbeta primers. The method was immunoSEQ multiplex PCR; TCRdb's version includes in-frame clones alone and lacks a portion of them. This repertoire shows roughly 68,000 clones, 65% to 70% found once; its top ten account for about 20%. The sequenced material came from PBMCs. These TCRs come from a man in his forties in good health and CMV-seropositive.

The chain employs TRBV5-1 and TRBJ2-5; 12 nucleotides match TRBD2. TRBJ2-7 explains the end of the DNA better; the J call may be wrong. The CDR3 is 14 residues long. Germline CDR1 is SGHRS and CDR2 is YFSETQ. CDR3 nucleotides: TGCGCCAGCAGCTCGACTAGCGGGGGCTACGAGCAGTACTTC. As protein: CASSSTSGGYEQYF.

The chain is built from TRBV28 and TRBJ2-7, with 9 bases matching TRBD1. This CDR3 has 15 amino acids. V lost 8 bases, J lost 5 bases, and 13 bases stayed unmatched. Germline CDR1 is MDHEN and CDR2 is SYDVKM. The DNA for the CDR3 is TGTGCCAGCGCGGGGTCCGGGACAGGGATGGACGAGCAGTACTTC. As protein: CASAGSGTGMDEQYF.

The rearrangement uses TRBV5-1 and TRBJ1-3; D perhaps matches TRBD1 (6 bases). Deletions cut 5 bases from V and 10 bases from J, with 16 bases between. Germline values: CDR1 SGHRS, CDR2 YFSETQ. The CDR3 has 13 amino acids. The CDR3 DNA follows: TGCGCCAGCAGGGACGGGGGGCGGGGGACCATATATTTT. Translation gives CASRDGGRGTIYF.

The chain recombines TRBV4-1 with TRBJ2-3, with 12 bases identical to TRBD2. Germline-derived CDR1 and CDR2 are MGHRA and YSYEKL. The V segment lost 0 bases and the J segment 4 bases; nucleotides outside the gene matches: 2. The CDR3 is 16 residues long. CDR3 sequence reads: CASSQDRLAGADTQYF. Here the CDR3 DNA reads TGCGCCAGCAGCCAAGATAGACTAGCGGGGGCAGATACGCAGTATTTT.

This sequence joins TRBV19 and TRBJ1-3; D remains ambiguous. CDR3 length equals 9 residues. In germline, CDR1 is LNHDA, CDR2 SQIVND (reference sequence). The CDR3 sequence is CPPPGTIYF. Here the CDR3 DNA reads TGTCCCCCCCCCGGCACCATATATTTT.

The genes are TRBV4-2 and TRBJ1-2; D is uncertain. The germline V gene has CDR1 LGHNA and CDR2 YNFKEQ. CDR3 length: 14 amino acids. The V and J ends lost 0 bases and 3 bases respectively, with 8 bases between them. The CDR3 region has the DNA TGTGCCAGCAGCCAAGATTCGGAGGACTATGGCTACACCTTC. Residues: CASSQDSEDYGYTF.

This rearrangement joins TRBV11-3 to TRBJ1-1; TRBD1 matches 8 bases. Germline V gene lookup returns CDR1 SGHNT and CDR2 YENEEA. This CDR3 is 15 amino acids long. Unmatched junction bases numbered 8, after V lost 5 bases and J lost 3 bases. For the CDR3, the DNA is TGTGCCAGCAGCGGAACAGGGGGGCTCGACACTGAAGCTTTCTTT. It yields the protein CASSGTGGLDTEAFF.

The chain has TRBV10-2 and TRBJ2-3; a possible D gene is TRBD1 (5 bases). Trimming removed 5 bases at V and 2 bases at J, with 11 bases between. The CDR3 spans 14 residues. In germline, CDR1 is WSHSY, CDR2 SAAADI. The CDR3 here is CASSRTQLTDTQYF. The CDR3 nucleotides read TGCGCCAGCAGTCGGACACAACTCACAGATACGCAGTATTTT.

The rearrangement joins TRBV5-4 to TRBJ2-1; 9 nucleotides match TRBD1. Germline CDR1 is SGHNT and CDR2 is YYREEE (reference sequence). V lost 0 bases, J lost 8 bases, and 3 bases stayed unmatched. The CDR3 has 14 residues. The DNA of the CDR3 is TGTGCCAGCAGCTTGGCGAGGACAGGGGATGAGCAGTTCTTC. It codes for CASSLARTGDEQFF.

The CDR3 is CASSLSGHSYEQYF. The CDR3 coding sequence is TGTGCCAGCAGTTTATCGGGACATAGCTACGAGCAGTACTTC. V is TRBV28 and J is TRBJ2-7; tentatively, D is TRBD1 (6 bases). The CDR3 length is 14 residues. In germline, CDR1 is MDHEN, CDR2 SYDVKM. V shed 1 base and J shed 3 bases, with 10 bases lying between them.

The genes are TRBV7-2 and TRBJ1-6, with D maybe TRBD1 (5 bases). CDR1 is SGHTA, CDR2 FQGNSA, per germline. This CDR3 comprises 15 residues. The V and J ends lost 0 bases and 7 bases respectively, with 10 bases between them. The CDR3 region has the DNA TGTGCCAGCAGCTTAGCGCAGGGCGGCAATTCACCCCTCCACTTT. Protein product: CASSLAQGGNSPLHF.

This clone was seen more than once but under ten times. The CDR3 loop reads CASSFASGGASKQYF. CDR3 bases: TGTGCCAGCAGCTTTGCTAGCGGGGGGGCCTCTAAGCAGTACTTC. The rearrangement joins TRBV7-9 to TRBJ2-7; 12 bases line up with TRBD2. Trimming cost V 3 bases and J 8 bases; bases outside gene matches: 8. The length of the CDR3 is 15 residues. Per germline, CDR1 SEHNR and CDR2 FQNEAQ (reference sequence). The whole variable domain, filled in from reference TRBV7-9 and TRBJ2-7, reads DTGVSQNPRHKITKRGQNVTFRCDPISEHNRLYWYRQTLGQGPEFLTYFQNEAQLEKSRLLSDRFSAERPKGSFSTLEIQRTEQGDSAMYLCASSFASGGASKQYFGPGTRLTVT.

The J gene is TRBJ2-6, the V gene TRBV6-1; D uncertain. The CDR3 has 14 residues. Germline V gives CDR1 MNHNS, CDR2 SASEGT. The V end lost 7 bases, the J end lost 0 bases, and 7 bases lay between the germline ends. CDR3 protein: CASTPFSGANVLTF. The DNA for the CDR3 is TGTGCCAGCACCCCATTCTCTGGGGCCAACGTCCTGACTTTC.

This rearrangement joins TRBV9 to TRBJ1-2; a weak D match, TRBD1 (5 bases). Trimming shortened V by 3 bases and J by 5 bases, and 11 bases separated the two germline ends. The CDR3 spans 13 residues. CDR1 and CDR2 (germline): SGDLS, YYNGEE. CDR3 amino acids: CASSGTRNYGYTF. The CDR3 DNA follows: TGTGCCAGCAGCGGGACAAGGAATTATGGCTACACCTTC.

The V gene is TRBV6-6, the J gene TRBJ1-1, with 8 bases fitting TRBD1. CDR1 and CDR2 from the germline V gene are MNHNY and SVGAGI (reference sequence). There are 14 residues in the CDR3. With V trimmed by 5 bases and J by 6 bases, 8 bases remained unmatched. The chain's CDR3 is CASSTGTGNPEAFF. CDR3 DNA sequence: TGTGCCAGCAGTACCGGGACAGGCAACCCTGAAGCTTTCTTT.

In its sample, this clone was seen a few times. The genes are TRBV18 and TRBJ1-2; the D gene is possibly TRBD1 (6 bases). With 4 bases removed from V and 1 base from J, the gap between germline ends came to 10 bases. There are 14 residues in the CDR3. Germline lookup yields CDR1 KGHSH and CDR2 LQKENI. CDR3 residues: CASSQGQHNYGYTF. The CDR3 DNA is TGTGCCAGCTCACAAGGACAGCATAACTATGGCTACACCTTC. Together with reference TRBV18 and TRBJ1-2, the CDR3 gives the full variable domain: NAGVMQNPRHLVRRRGQEARLRCSPMKGHSHVYWYRQLPEEGLKFMVYLQKENIIDESGMPKERFSAEFPKEGPSILRIQQVVRGDSAAYFCASSQGQHNYGYTFGSGTRLTVV.

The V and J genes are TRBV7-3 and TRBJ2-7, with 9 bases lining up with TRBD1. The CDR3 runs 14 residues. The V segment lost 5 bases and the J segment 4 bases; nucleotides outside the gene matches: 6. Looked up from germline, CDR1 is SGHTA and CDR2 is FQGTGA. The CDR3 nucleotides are TGTGCCAGCAGCCCGGGACAGGGTCTTTACGAGCAGTACTTC. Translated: CASSPGQGLYEQYF.

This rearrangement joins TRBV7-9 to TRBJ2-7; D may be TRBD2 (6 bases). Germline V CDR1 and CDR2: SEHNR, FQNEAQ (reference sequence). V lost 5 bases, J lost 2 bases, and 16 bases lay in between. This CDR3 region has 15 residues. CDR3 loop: CASSHRESFTYEQYF. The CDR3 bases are TGTGCCAGCAGCCATCGGGAGTCCTTCACCTACGAGCAGTACTTC.

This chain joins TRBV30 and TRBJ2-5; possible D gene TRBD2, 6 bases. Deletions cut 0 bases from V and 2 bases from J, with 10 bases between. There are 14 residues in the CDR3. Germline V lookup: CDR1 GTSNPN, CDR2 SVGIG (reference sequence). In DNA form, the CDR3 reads TGTGCCTGGAGTGTACAACTAGCTCAAGAGACCCAGTACTTC. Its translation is CAWSVQLAQETQYF.

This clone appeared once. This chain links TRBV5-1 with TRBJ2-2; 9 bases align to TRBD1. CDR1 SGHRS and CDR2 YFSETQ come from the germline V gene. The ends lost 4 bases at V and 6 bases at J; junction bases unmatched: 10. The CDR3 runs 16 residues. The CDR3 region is CASSGTGTGSSGELFF. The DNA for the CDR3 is TGCGCCAGCAGCGGAACCGGGACAGGGTCTTCCGGGGAGCTGTTTTTT.

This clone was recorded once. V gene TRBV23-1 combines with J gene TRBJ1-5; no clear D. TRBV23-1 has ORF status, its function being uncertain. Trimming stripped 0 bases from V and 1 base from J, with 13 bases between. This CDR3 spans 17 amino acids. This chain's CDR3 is CASSQSRGLLSNQPQHF. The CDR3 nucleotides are TGCGCCAGCAGTCAATCAAGAGGGTTGCTGAGCAATCAGCCCCAGCATTTT.

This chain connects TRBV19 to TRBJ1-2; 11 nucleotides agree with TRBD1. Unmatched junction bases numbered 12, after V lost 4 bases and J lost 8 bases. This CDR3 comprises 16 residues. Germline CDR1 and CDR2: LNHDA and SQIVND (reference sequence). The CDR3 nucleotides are TGTGCCAGTAGTACCCTTGGACAGGGGGCTGCTAACGGCTACACCTTC. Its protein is CASSTLGQGAANGYTF. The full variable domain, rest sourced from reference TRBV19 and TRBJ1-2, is DGGITQSPKYLFRKEGQNVTLSCEQNLNHDAMYWYRQDPGQGLRLIYYSQIVNDFQKGDIAEGYSVSREKKESFPLTVTSAQKNPTAFYLCASSTLGQGAANGYTFGSGTRLTVV.

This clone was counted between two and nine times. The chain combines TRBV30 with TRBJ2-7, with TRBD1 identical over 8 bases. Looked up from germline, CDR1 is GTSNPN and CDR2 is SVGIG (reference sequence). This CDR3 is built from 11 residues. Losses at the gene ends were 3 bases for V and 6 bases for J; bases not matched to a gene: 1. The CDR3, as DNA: TGTGCCTGGAGCGGACAGGGCGAGCAGTACTTC. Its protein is CAWSGQGEQYF.

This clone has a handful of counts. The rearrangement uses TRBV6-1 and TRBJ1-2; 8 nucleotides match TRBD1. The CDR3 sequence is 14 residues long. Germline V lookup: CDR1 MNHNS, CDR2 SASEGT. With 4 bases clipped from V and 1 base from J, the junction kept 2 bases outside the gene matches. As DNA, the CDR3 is TGTGCCAGCAGTGCTGGACAGGGTAACTATGGCTACACCTTC. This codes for CASSAGQGNYGYTF.

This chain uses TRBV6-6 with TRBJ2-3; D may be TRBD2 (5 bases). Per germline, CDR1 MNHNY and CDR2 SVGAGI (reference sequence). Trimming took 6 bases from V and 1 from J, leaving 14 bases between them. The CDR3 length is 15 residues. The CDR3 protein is CASRRVGGGTDTQYF. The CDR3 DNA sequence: TGTGCCAGCAGGAGGGTCGGTGGGGGCACAGATACGCAGTATTTT.

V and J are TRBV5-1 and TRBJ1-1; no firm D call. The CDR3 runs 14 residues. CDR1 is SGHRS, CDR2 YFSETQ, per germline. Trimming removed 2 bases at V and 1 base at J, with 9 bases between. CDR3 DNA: TGCGCCAGCAGCTTCCTAGACCGGAACACTGAAGCTTTCTTT. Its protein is CASSFLDRNTEAFF.

The CDR3 nucleotides read TGTGCCAGCGACAGCAACCAAGAGACCCAGTACTTC. The encoded protein is CASDSNQETQYF. This chain links TRBV6-1 with TRBJ2-5, with a weak D call TRBD1 (5 bases). V was shortened by 8 bases and J by 0 bases, with 7 bases between the two germline ends. The CDR3 spans 12 residues. CDR1 is MNHNS, CDR2 SASEGT, per germline.

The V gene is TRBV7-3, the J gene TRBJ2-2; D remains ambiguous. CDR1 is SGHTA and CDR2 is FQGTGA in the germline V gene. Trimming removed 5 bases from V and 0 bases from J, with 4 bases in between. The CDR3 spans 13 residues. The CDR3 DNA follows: TGTGCCAGCAGCGGAGCGAACACCGGGGAGCTGTTTTTT. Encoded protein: CASSGANTGELFF. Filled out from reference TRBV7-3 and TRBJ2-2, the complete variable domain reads GAGVSQTPSNKVTEKGKYVELRCDPISGHTALYWYRQSLGQGPEFLIYFQGTGAADDSGLPNDRFFAVRPEGSVSTLKIQRTERGDSAVYLCASSGANTGELFFGEGSRLTVL.